This T cell receptor (beta chain) was profiled in a study of beta chain features in type 1 diabetes. Study at large: Across every sample, over 100 million sorted cells were examined in total. Study-wide findings and caveats: The study found moderately but significantly shorter TCRB CDR3s in all four CD4+ subsets of Type 1 diabetes patients. For patients, the naive, central memory and Treg TCRB repertoires appeared more alike than for healthy donors.

Blood was drawn once from each donor into heparinised tubes. The draws averaged about 110 mL. Expressed TCRB transcripts were sequenced because the isolated RNA had all been reverse transcribed beforehand. TCRdb's copy holds only in-frame clones and misses some; the assay was immunoSEQ multiplex PCR. The sample lists roughly 500,000 clones; over 25% were seen once. Concerning this clone: Its antigen is unknown. A much larger clonotype is one base distant, so this may be a read error. The sample contains more than one DNA sequence encoding this CDR3.

Trimming cost V 2 bases and J 6 bases, with 3 bases left between them. Germline V CDR1 and CDR2: KGHSH, LQKENI. CDR3 length equals 11 residues. The sequencing input was naive CD4+ T cells from blood. The source is a man aged 18 to 35 in good health. The chain couples TRBV18 to TRBJ2-3; D is uncertain. In DNA, the CDR3 is TGTGCCAGCTCACCAACCGATACGCAGTATTTT. Its translation is CASSPTDTQYF.